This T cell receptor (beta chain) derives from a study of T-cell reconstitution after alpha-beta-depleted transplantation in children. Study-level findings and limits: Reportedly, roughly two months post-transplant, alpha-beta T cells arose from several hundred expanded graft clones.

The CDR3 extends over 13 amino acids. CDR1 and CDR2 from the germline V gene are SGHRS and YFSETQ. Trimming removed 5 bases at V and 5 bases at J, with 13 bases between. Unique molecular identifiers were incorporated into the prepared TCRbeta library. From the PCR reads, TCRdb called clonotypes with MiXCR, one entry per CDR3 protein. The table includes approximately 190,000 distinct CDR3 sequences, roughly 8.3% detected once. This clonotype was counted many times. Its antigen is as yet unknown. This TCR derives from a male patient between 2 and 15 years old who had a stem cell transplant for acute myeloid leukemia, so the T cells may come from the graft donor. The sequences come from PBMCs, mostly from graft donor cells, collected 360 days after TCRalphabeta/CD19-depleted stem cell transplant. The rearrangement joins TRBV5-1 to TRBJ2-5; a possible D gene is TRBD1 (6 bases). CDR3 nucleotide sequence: TGCGCCAGCAGTCTGCAACAGGGCGAGACCCAGTACTTC. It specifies CASSLQQGETQYF. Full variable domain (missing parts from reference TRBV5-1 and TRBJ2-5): KAGVTQTPRYLIKTRGQQVTLSCSPISGHRSVSWYQQTPGQGLQFLFEYFSETQRNKGNFPGRFSGRQFSNSRSEMNVSTLELGDSALYLCASSLQQGETQYFGPGTRLLVL.